This T cell receptor beta chain is drawn from a study of cytomegalovirus exposure and HLA in healthy donors. CDR1 and CDR2 (germline): SGDLS, YYNGEE. Germline trimming cut 3 bases from V and 3 bases from J; bases unmatched to any gene: 8. The CDR3 covers 16 residues. Amplification used 60 Vbeta primers and 13 Jbeta primers. Sequencing was performed with immunoSEQ multiplex PCR; in TCRdb, only in-frame clones are kept and a portion is missing. The table lists 140,000 or so clones. The TCR originated in a male donor in good health and CMV-seronegative. V is TRBV9 and J is TRBJ2-3, with 9 bases fitting TRBD1. Material for sequencing was PBMCs. CDR3 DNA: TGTGCCAGCAGCGCTGGTGTGACAGGGGGGACAGATACGCAGTATTTT. It is translated as CASSAGVTGGTDTQYF.